This TCR beta chain comes out of a study of OX40 agonist ivuxolimab in advanced cancers. CDR1 and CDR2 (germline): MNHEY, SMNVEV (reference sequence). V shed 6 bases, J shed 0 bases, and the junction held 4 bases outside the gene matches. This CDR3 spans 16 amino acids. Details on this clone: No antigen is known for it.

Study findings and constraints: At 0.1 to 3.0 mg/kg, CD4+ and CD8+ blood T cells expanded clonally by week 6.

TCRdb's copy holds only in-frame clones and misses some; the assay was immunoSEQ multiplex PCR. Among about 13,000 clones listed, about 68% were seen once. The chain employs TRBV27 and TRBJ2-1, with 11 bases fitting TRBD2. The sequenced sample was CD4+ or CD8+ T cells sorted from blood, obtained in a trial of the OX40 agonist ivuxolimab. The clonotype was recovered from an adult with an advanced solid tumor such as melanoma, head and neck, liver or kidney cancer. The CDR3 coding sequence is TGTGCCAGCAGCTCTAGCGGGAGGAGCTCCTACAATGAGCAGTTCTTC. Protein product: CASSSSGRSSYNEQFF.